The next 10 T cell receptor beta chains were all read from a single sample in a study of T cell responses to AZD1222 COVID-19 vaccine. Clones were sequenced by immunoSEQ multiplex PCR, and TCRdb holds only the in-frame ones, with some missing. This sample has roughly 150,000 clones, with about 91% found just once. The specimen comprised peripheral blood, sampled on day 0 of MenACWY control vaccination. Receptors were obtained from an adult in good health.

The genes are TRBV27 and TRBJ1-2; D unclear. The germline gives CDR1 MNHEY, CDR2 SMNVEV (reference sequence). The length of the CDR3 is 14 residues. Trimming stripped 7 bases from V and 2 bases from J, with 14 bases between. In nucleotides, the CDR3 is TGTGCCAGCACATCCAACTTGGCGAACTATGGCTACACCTTC. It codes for CASTSNLANYGYTF.

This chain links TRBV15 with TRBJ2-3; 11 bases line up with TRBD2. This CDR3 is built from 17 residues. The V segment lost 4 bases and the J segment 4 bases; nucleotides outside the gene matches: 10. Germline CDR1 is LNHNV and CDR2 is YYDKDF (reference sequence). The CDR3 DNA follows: TGTGCCACCAGCATAGGTAGCGGGAGGGCCTGGGCAGATACGCAGTATTTT. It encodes CATSIGSGRAWADTQYF.

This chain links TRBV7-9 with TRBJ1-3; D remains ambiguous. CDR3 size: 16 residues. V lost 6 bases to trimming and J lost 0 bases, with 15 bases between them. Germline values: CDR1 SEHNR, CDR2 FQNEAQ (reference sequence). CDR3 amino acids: CASSQETTGSGNTIYF. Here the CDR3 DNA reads TGTGCCAGCAGTCAGGAGACGACCGGCTCTGGAAACACCATATATTTT. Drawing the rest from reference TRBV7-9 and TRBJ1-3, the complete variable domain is DTGVSQNPRHKITKRGQNVTFRCDPISEHNRLYWYRQTLGQGPEFLTYFQNEAQLEKSRLLSDRFSAERPKGSFSTLEIQRTEQGDSAMYLCASSQETTGSGNTIYFGEGSWLTVV.

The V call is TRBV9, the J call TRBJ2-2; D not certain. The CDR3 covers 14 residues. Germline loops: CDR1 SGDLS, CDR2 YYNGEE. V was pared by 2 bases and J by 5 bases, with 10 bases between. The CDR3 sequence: CASSVGQPTGELFF. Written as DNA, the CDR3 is TGTGCCAGCAGCGTCGGCCAGCCGACCGGGGAGCTGTTTTTT.

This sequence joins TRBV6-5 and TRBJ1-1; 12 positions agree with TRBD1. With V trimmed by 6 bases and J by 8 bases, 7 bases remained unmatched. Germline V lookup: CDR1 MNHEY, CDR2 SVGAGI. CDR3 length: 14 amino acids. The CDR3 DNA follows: TGTGCCAGCAGAAAGGGACAGGGGGCAGGGGAAGCTTTCTTT. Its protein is CASRKGQGAGEAFF.

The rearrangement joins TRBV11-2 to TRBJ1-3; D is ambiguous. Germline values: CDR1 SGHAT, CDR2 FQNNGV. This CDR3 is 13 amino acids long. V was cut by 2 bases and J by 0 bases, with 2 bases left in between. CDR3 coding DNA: TGTGCCAGCAGCTTAAGCTCTGGAAACACCATATATTTT. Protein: CASSLSSGNTIYF. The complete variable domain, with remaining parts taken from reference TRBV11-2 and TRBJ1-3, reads EAGVAQSPRYKIIEKRQSVAFWCNPISGHATLYWYQQILGQGPKLLIQFQNNGVVDDSQLPKDRFSAERLKGVDSTLKIQPAKLEDSAVYLCASSLSSGNTIYFGEGSWLTVV.

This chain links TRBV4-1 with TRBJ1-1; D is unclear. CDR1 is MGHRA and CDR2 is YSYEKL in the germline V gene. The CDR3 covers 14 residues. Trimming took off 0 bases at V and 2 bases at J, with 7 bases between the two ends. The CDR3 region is CASSQDWSNTEAFF. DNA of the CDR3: TGCGCCAGCAGCCAAGATTGGAGCAACACTGAAGCTTTCTTT.

As DNA, the CDR3 is TGTGCCAGCAGCCGAGCGGGGGGGCCCATCTACAATGAGCAGTTCTTC. It specifies CASSRAGGPIYNEQFF. The chain is built from TRBV2 and TRBJ2-1, with TRBD2 matching over 10 bases. Germline loops: CDR1 SNHLY, CDR2 FYNNEI. The CDR3 is 16 amino acids. The trim removed 6 bases at V and 3 bases at J, leaving 8 bases unmatched.

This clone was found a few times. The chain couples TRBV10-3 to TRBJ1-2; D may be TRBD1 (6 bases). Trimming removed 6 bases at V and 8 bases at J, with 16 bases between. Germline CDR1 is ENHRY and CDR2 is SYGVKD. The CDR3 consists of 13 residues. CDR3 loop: CAISDHRALGYTF. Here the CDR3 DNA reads TGTGCCATCAGCGACCACAGGGCCCTAGGCTACACCTTC.

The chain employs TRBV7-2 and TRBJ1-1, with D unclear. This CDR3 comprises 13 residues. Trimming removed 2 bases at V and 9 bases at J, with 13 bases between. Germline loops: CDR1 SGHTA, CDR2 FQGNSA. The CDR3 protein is CASSLRLSDQAFF. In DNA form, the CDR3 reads TGTGCCAGCAGCTTAAGGCTATCTGATCAAGCTTTCTTT.